These 27 T cell receptor beta chains were all obtained from the same sample, sequenced in a study of CD8+CD57+ T cells in acquired aplastic anemia. In patients chosen for sequencing, flow cytometry had shown CD8+CD57+ cell expansion. Template material for TCR beta VDJ and CDR3 profiling consisted of genomic DNA. TCRdb analysed the reads with MiXCR anew, one entry per CDR3 protein. Found here are 300,000 or so distinct CDR3 sequences, approximately 58% of them singletons; the top ten hold around 1.3%. Source material: sorted CD4+, CD8+, or CD8+CD57+ T cells (not recorded which) from PBMCs. The receptors come from a human donor with aplastic anemia.

This chain links TRBV10-2 with TRBJ2-1; TRBD2 agrees at 9 bases. With 2 bases clipped from V and 12 bases from J, the junction kept 17 bases outside the gene matches. The germline V gene has CDR1 WSHSY and CDR2 SAAADI. This CDR3 has 17 amino acids. The CDR3 is CASSEGGGGGGGRGQFF. The CDR3 region has the DNA TGCGCCAGCAGTGAGGGGGGAGGGGGGGGGGGCGGGAGGGGGCAGTTCTTC.

The chain couples TRBV20-1 to TRBJ2-1; 7 positions match TRBD2. This CDR3 is 16 amino acids long. V was pared by 1 base and J by 1 base, with 7 bases of the junction left unmatched. The germline CDR1 and CDR2 sequences are DFQATT and SNEGSKA (reference sequence). CDR3 sequence: CSARVGLAESYNEQFF. Here the CDR3 DNA reads TGCAGTGCTAGAGTAGGGCTAGCGGAGTCCTACAATGAGCAGTTCTTC.

This clonotype came up many times. This chain links TRBV19 with TRBJ2-2; D possibly corresponds to TRBD1 (6 bases). The CDR3 covers 15 residues. Trimming pared 1 base from V and 7 bases from J, leaving 13 bases between. Germline CDR1 and CDR2: LNHDA and SQIVND (reference sequence). In DNA, the CDR3 is TGTGCCAGTAGTATAGTACAGGGAAGGCGCGGGGAGCTGTTTTTT. The encoded protein is CASSIVQGRRGELFF.

Note on this clonotype: A much larger clonotype is one base distant, so this may be a read error. J is TRBJ1-1 and V is TRBV6-5; D is undetermined. The CDR3 has 15 residues. V was cut by 2 bases and J by 0 bases, with 10 bases left in between. The germline CDR1 and CDR2 sequences are MNHEY and SVGAGI. CDR3 bases: TGTGCCAGCAGTTACAGTAAGTGGGTGAACACTGAAGCTTTCTTT. Its translation is CASSYSKWVNTEAFF.

This chain joins TRBV7-9 and TRBJ2-7, with 8 bases lining up with TRBD1. The CDR3 covers 15 residues. The V gene's germline CDR1 is SEHNR and CDR2 FQNEAQ (reference sequence). V lost 4 bases to trimming and J lost 3 bases; unmatched junction nucleotides: 8. The CDR3 DNA sequence: TGTGCCAGCAGCTATAGGTCAGGGGGCGGCTACGAGCAGTACTTC. Protein sequence: CASSYRSGGGYEQYF.

This clonotype was detected once. The V call is TRBV7-3, the J call TRBJ2-5; the D gene could be TRBD1 or TRBD2 (5 bases each). Germline values: CDR1 SGHTA, CDR2 FQGTGA. V was pared by 5 bases and J by 1 base, with 11 bases between. The CDR3 is made up of 14 amino acids. The CDR3, as DNA: TGTGCCAGCAGCCAGCAGGGAGTCCAAGAGACCCAGTACTTC. This sequence encodes CASSQQGVQETQYF. Based on the CDR3 plus reference TRBV7-3 and TRBJ2-5, the full variable domain is GAGVSQTPSNKVTEKGKYVELRCDPISGHTALYWYRQSLGQGPEFLIYFQGTGAADDSGLPNDRFFAVRPEGSVSTLKIQRTERGDSAVYLCASSQQGVQETQYFGPGTRLLVL.

This clonotype occurred many times. V is TRBV11-3 and J is TRBJ2-3, with TRBD1 identical over 9 bases. V was pared by 4 bases and J by 1 base, with 6 bases of the junction left unmatched. The CDR3 extends over 16 amino acids. Germline CDR1 is SGHNT and CDR2 is YENEEA. CDR3 nucleotide sequence: TGTGCCAGCAGCTCGGACAGGGGAGGTGGCACAGATACGCAGTATTTT. Amino acids: CASSSDRGGGTDTQYF. Looking up the rest from reference TRBV11-3 and TRBJ2-3 gives the full variable domain: EAGVVQSPRYKIIEKKQPVAFWCNPISGHNTLYWYLQNLGQGPELLIRYENEEAVDDSQLPKDRFSAERLKGVDSTLKIQPAELGDSAVYLCASSSDRGGGTDTQYFGPGTRLTVL.

The rearrangement joins TRBV2 to TRBJ2-1, with TRBD2 as a possible D gene (6 bases). The CDR3 runs 15 residues. Trimming left V 9 bases short and J 0 bases short, with 15 bases between. Germline loops: CDR1 SNHLY, CDR2 FYNNEI. The chain's CDR3 is CASPGLQTSYNEQFF. In nucleotides, the CDR3 is TGTGCCAGTCCGGGACTCCAAACCTCCTACAATGAGCAGTTCTTC.

The rearrangement uses TRBV19 and TRBJ1-1; D is unresolved. V was cut by 4 bases and J by 12 bases, with 15 bases left in between. The V gene's germline CDR1 is LNHDA and CDR2 SQIVND (reference sequence). The CDR3 loop spans 12 amino acids. DNA for the CDR3: TGTGCCAGTAGTACCCTGGTAGGAGGATCTTTCTTT. Translation: CASSTLVGGSFF. The variable domain in full, with the rest retrieved from reference TRBV19 and TRBJ1-1, is DGGITQSPKYLFRKEGQNVTLSCEQNLNHDAMYWYRQDPGQGLRLIYYSQIVNDFQKGDIAEGYSVSREKKESFPLTVTSAQKNPTAFYLCASSTLVGGSFFGQGTRLTVV.

V and J are TRBV5-1 and TRBJ2-2; TRBD2 matches at 8 bases. Germline CDR1 and CDR2: SGHRS and YFSETQ. This CDR3 is 15 amino acids long. V lost 4 bases and J lost 1; bases outside the gene matches: 3. The CDR3 DNA reads TGCGCCAGCAGCCGGACTAGCCTGAACACCGGGGAGCTGTTTTTT. It specifies CASSRTSLNTGELFF. The full variable domain, rest sourced from reference TRBV5-1 and TRBJ2-2, is KAGVTQTPRYLIKTRGQQVTLSCSPISGHRSVSWYQQTPGQGLQFLFEYFSETQRNKGNFPGRFSGRQFSNSRSEMNVSTLELGDSALYLCASSRTSLNTGELFFGEGSRLTVL.

This clonotype was seen repeatedly, ten times or more. The chain combines TRBV12-5 with TRBJ2-1, with TRBD2 as a possible D gene (5 bases). Between the trimmed V and J ends, which lost 1 base and 1 base, there was a span of 14 bases. The CDR3 is 17 amino acids. CDR1 is LGHNT, CDR2 FRNRAP, per germline. The CDR3 protein is CASGLARVGVSYNEQFF. In nucleotides, the CDR3 is TGTGCTAGTGGTTTGGCGCGGGTTGGGGTGTCCTACAATGAGCAGTTCTTC.

DNA for the CDR3: TGTGCCACCAAGCCGCCGTTGGGGGATGAGCAGTTCTTC. Protein: CATKPPLGDEQFF. The rearrangement links TRBV24-1 to TRBJ2-7; possibly TRBD1 or TRBD2 for D (5 bases each). Judging by the DNA end, TRBJ2-1 fits better; the J call may be wrong. CDR1 is KGHDR, CDR2 SFDVKD, per germline. The CDR3 is made up of 13 amino acids.

Many counts were recorded for this clonotype. The V gene is TRBV15, the J gene TRBJ2-3, with D uncertain. The V gene lost 0 bases and the J gene lost 10 bases, with 11 bases spanning the gap. CDR1 is LNHNV and CDR2 is YYDKDF in the germline V gene (reference sequence). The CDR3 has 13 residues. The CDR3 DNA sequence: TGTGCCACCAGCAGAGAAGGATCGGGCCCGCAGTATTTT. Protein: CATSREGSGPQYF.

This clonotype has only one observation. V is TRBV15 and J is TRBJ1-4, with a weak D call TRBD1 (5 bases). Per germline, CDR1 LNHNV and CDR2 YYDKDF (reference sequence). Trimming removed 5 bases at V and 4 bases at J, with 14 bases between. There are 15 residues in the CDR3. The chain's CDR3 is CATSGDSILNEKLFF. The CDR3 DNA follows: TGTGCCACCAGCGGCGACAGCATCCTTAATGAAAAACTGTTTTTT.

This clonotype was detected many times. The V call is TRBV5-6, the J call TRBJ2-4; 9 bases match TRBD1. Trimming removed 0 bases from V and 7 bases from J; junction bases left unmatched: 8. This CDR3 is built from 16 residues. Germline V CDR1 and CDR2: SGHDT, YYEEEE. CDR3 nucleotides: TGTGCCAGCAGCTTGGGACAGGGGGGGAGAGATAACATTCAGTACTTC. Amino acid sequence: CASSLGQGGRDNIQYF.

This sequence joins TRBV2 and TRBJ1-6; TRBD1 might be the D (5 bases). Per germline, CDR1 SNHLY and CDR2 FYNNEI. The CDR3 length is 13 residues. Trimming took 4 bases from V and 10 from J, leaving 11 bases between them. CDR3: CASSGQGESPLHF. The CDR3, as DNA: TGTGCCAGCAGTGGCCAGGGTGAATCACCCCTCCACTTT.

The gene calls are TRBV2 and TRBJ1-1; D perhaps matches TRBD1 (5 bases). The germline V gene has CDR1 SNHLY and CDR2 FYNNEI. The V and J ends lost 7 bases and 3 bases respectively, with 12 bases between them. CDR3 size: 13 residues. The CDR3 DNA reads as TGTGCCAGCATCCCTCGGGGGGACACTGAAGCTTTCTTT. Its protein is CASIPRGDTEAFF.

Concerning this clonotype itself: One junction end does not reproduce the germline sequence, and a read error may be involved. The rearrangement uses TRBV6-5 and TRBJ2-5; 10 nucleotides agree with TRBD1. This CDR3 is built from 16 residues. From germline, CDR1 is MNHEY and CDR2 SVGAGI. CDR3 residues: CATSSWTGGGWETQYF. DNA for the CDR3: TGTGCCACCAGTTCTTGGACAGGGGGGGGTTGGGAGACCCAGTACTTC.

The chain joins TRBV20-1 to TRBJ2-1; 11 bases agree with TRBD2. This CDR3 region has 12 residues. From germline, CDR1 is DFQATT and CDR2 SNEGSKA (reference sequence). V lost 6 bases and J lost 10; bases outside the gene matches: 5. The CDR3 DNA is TGCAGTGCAGGGACTAGCGGAAGAGAGCAGTTCTTC. Translated, it gives CSAGTSGREQFF.

The chain links TRBV7-3 to TRBJ2-3; D call uncertain. CDR3 length: 15 amino acids. V dropped 5 bases and J dropped 1 base, with 13 bases sitting between them. The V gene's germline CDR1 is SGHTA and CDR2 FQGTGA. The CDR3 is CASSTRPVGTDTQYF. The CDR3 DNA reads TGTGCCAGCAGCACCAGACCTGTTGGCACAGATACGCAGTATTTT.

The rearrangement links TRBV7-2 to TRBJ2-2; the match to TRBD2 covers 9 bases. V was pared by 3 bases and J by 2 bases, with 7 bases of the junction left unmatched. There are 17 residues in the CDR3. Germline assignment: CDR1 SGHTA and CDR2 FQGNSA. CDR3: CASSLLAAGGNTGELFF. CDR3 nucleotides: TGTGCCAGCAGCTTGCTTGCAGCGGGGGGCAACACCGGGGAGCTGTTTTTT.

The V gene is TRBV7-9, the J gene TRBJ2-7, with D perhaps TRBD2 (5 bases). V was pared by 3 bases and J by 3 bases, with 12 bases between. CDR1 is SEHNR and CDR2 is FQNEAQ in the germline V gene (reference sequence). This CDR3 is 14 amino acids long. CDR3 in DNA: TGTGCCAGCAGCTTGAGGACGGGGAACTACGAGCAGTACTTC. Amino acid sequence: CASSLRTGNYEQYF. The full variable domain, in which reference TRBV7-9 and TRBJ2-7 provide the parts outside the CDR3, is DTGVSQNPRHKITKRGQNVTFRCDPISEHNRLYWYRQTLGQGPEFLTYFQNEAQLEKSRLLSDRFSAERPKGSFSTLEIQRTEQGDSAMYLCASSLRTGNYEQYFGPGTRLTVT.

The chain employs TRBV7-8 and TRBJ1-2; D might be TRBD1 (5 bases). Germline-derived CDR1 and CDR2 are SGHVS and FQNEAQ. The length of the CDR3 is 15 residues. The V and J ends lost 1 base and 4 bases respectively, with 13 bases between them. This chain's CDR3 is CASSLGAGNTYGYTF. As DNA, the CDR3 is TGTGCCAGCAGCTTAGGGGCAGGGAACACCTATGGCTACACCTTC.

This clonotype was observed at least ten times. The CDR3 is CASSLSPKGSNTGELFF. The CDR3 DNA reads TGTGCCAGCAGCTTATCCCCTAAGGGGTCGAACACCGGGGAGCTGTTTTTT. The rearrangement uses TRBV7-9 and TRBJ2-2; TRBD1 is a possible D gene (5 bases). Germline-derived CDR1 and CDR2 are SEHNR and FQNEAQ (reference sequence). The CDR3 contains 17 residues. V dropped 2 bases and J dropped 0 bases, with 13 bases sitting between them.

The V gene is TRBV6-4, the J gene TRBJ2-1; 9 nucleotides line up with TRBD2. The junction had 5 bases not matched to a gene; V was cut back by 4 bases and J by 1 base. The CDR3 covers 16 residues. CDR1 is MRHNA, CDR2 SNTAGT, per germline. The CDR3 region is CASSARLADSYNEQFF. Written as DNA, the CDR3 is TGTGCCAGCAGTGCTAGACTAGCGGATTCCTACAATGAGCAGTTCTTC.

The chain joins TRBV9 to TRBJ1-4; no reliable D call. The germline V gene encodes CDR1 SGDLS and CDR2 YYNGEE. The CDR3 covers 13 residues. V lost 0 bases, J lost 8 bases, and 8 bases lay in between. The CDR3 nucleotides read TGTGCCAGCAGCGTAGGGGGAAGGGAAAAACTGTTTTTT. This gives the protein CASSVGGREKLFF.

This clonotype has a count of ten or more. The chain combines TRBV25-1 with TRBJ1-2; the D is unclear. Trimming cost V 0 bases and J 4 bases, with 9 bases left between them. CDR1 and CDR2 (germline): MGHDK, SYGVNS. The CDR3 runs 14 residues. The CDR3 sequence: CASSEYWGIYGYTF. The CDR3 DNA reads TGTGCCAGCAGTGAATATTGGGGAATCTATGGCTACACCTTC.